This T cell receptor beta chain stems from a study of cytomegalovirus exposure and HLA in healthy donors. Study-wide background: Earlier, some 180 million T cells were analyzed, and 90 million to 120 million unique TCR beta sequences were found among them.

The PCR contained 60 Vbeta and 13 Jbeta primers. Sequenced by immunoSEQ multiplex PCR; TCRdb stores in-frame clones only, minus some. The sample lists approximately 180,000 clones; around 82% were seen once. The CDR3 is made up of 14 amino acids. V was shortened by 5 bases and J by 1 base, with 8 bases between the two germline ends. CDR1 is SGHAT, CDR2 FQNNGV, per germline. Sample: PBMCs. The receptor comes from a man younger than 35 in good health and CMV-seronegative. The gene calls are TRBV11-2 and TRBJ2-2; tentative D call: TRBD1 (6 bases). CDR3 DNA sequence: TGTGCCAGCAGCCCGGACAGGAACACCGGGGAGCTGTTTTTT. Protein: CASSPDRNTGELFF.